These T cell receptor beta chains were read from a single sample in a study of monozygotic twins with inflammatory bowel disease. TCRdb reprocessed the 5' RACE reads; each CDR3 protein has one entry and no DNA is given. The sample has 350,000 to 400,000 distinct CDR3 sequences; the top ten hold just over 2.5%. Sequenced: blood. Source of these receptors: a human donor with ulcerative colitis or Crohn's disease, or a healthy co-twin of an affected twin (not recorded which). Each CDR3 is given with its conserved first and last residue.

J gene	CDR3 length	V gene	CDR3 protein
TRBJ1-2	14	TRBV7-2	CASSQSPGVGGYTF
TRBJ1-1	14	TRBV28	CASSSQKGPIEAFF
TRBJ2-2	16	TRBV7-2	CASSLVWGTNTGELFF
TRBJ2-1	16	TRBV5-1	CASSGAGTSDRNEQFF
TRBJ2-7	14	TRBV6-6	CASSTRTGSDEQYF
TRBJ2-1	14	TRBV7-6	CASSPTRVYNEQFF
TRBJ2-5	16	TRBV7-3	CASSLMSGGPQETQYF
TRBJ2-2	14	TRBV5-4	CASSKLLVTGELFF
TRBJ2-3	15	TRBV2	CASRVRAASTDTQYF
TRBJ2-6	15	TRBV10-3	CAIRGQDPGANVLTF
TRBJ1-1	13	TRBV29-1	CSVDYGTGTEAFF
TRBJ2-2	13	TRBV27	CASSLRRQNELFF
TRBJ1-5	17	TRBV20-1	CSALGGAGRGWGQPQHF
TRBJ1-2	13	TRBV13	CASSSGLNYGYTF
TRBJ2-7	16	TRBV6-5	CASSYSEGQVGYEQYF
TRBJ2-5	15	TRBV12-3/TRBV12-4	CASSYLTGRGETQYF
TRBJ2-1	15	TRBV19	CASTLDRGYVDEQFF
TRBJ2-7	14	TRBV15	CATSPAGAGYEQYF
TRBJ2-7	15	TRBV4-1	CASSQGTGNPYEQYF
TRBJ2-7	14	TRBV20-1	CSATAPGRGHEQYF
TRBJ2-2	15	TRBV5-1	CASFEGATNTGELFF
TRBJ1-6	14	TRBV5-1	CASSLAGVGSPLHF
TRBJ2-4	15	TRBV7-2	CASSLSAAAPGIQYF
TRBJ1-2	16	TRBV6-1	CASSDVPRPTRRGYTF
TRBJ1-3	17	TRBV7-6	CASSQTLGRRGGNTIYF
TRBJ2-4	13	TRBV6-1	CASSESLIGIQYF
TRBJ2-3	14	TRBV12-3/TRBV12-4	CASNPSGDTDTQYF
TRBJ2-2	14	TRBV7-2	CASSFGSRTGELFF
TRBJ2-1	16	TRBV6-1	CASSRGLAGAYNEQFF
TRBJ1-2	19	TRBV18	CASSPPSTVGPAANYGYTF
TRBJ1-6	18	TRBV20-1	CSASYGDRTYSYNSPLHF